This T cell receptor beta chain derives from a study of EBV T-cell therapy then PD-1 blockade in nasopharyngeal carcinoma. About this clone: Its antigen remains unidentified.

Described time point: 266 days after commencement of treatment, after nivolumab therapy. As to treatment: AdE1-LMPpoly-expanded autologous EBV-specific T-cell therapy followed by anti-PD-1 nivolumab. Trimming at V came to 0 bases and at J to 3 bases, leaving 2 bases not matched to a gene. This CDR3 spans 14 amino acids. The germline V gene encodes CDR1 SGHNT and CDR2 YYREEE (reference sequence). The table came from immunoSEQ multiplex PCR; TCRdb's copy has only in-frame clones and leaves some out. The sample lists tens of thousands of clones, about 86% seen once, with approximately 34% in the top ten.

The origin of this receptor is a man aged 35 to 55 with nasopharyngeal carcinoma. The sequencing used CD8+ T cells from blood, collected at approximately day 260 from a patient whose treatment included autologous EBV-specific T cells and nivolumab. The rearrangement uses TRBV5-4 and TRBJ2-7, with 8 positions matching TRBD2. The chain's CDR3 is CASSLGGGSYEQYF. In DNA, the CDR3 is TGTGCCAGCAGCTTGGGCGGGGGGAGCTACGAGCAGTACTTC.